This TCR beta chain is from a study of metastatic and nonmetastatic thyroid tumors. Treatment of any kind had been given to no patient before thyroid surgery. The CDR3 totals 16 residues. Germline V lookup: CDR1 SGHDT, CDR2 YYEEEE. V dropped 2 bases and J dropped 7; count of bases not matched to a gene: 12. MiXCR re-clonotyped the PCR reads for TCRdb. The sample carries 43,000 or so clones, about 25% recorded once. The rearrangement uses TRBV5-6 and TRBJ2-5; 9 positions match TRBD1. The source material was blood. The clonotype originates from a male donor with papillary thyroid cancer or a benign thyroid nodule (not recorded which). Some clones in this sample may be carry-over from other donors' samples. The CDR3 loop reads CASSFGDRVRRGTQYF. For the CDR3, the DNA is TGTGCCAGCAGCTTTGGGGACAGGGTCAGGAGGGGGACCCAGTACTTC.